The rows below give T cell receptor beta chains drawn from one sample of a study of glioma-infiltrating T cells after dendritic cell vaccination. The protocol was immunoSEQ multiplex PCR, while the TCRdb copy is restricted to in-frame clones and leaves out a portion. The data show approximately 100,000 clones, 79% seen once. This specimen consisted of blood, obtained before dendritic cell vaccination. These receptors came from a human donor with glioblastoma. Both conserved end residues are part of each CDR3. Fields, in order: clone size, CDR3 length, D gene, V gene, J gene, CDR3 DNA, CDR3 protein. A D gene is named only where the DNA matches it firmly. The listing skips clone size in some rows; elsewhere it reads once, few, many or a size class.

>NA|14|NA|TRBV6-5|TRBJ2-7
TGTGCCAGCCGGAGGGGGGGCTATTTCTACGAGCAGTACTTC
CASRRGGYFYEQYF
>NA|15|TRBD1|TRBV30|TRBJ1-1
TGTGCCTGCCTCATTCCGGGACAGGGTATCCCTGAAGCTTTCTTT
CACLIPGQGIPEAFF
>NA|15|TRBD1|TRBV6-1|TRBJ1-1
TGTGCCAGCAGTCACGGGACAGGAGTAAACACTGAAGCTTTCTTT
CASSHGTGVNTEAFF
>NA|15|NA|TRBV30|TRBJ1-1
TGTGCCTGGAGTTATGCCGGACATAAGAACACTGAAGCTTTCTTT
CAWSYAGHKNTEAFF
>NA|16|TRBD1|TRBV9|TRBJ1-3
TGTGCCAGCAGCCCGGTGGACAGGGTGTCTGGAAACACCATATATTTT
CASSPVDRVSGNTIYF
>NA|15|NA|TRBV10-2|TRBJ2-7
TGCGCCAGCAGTGGAAGACAGGTTAACTCCTACGAGCAGTACTTC
CASSGRQVNSYEQYF
>NA|13|NA|TRBV5-1|TRBJ2-7
TGCGCCAGCAGCCCTGCCAGGGGTTACGAGCAGTACTTC
CASSPARGYEQYF
>NA|15|NA|TRBV4-1|TRBJ1-5
TGCGCCAGCAGCCAAGGGCAGATAAGCAATCAGCCCCAGCATTTT
CASSQGQISNQPQHF
>NA|14|NA|TRBV15|TRBJ1-3
TGTGCCACCAGCAGAGTGGCAGGGAAGGACACCATATATTTT
CATSRVAGKDTIYF
>NA|18|NA|TRBV19|TRBJ2-2
TGTGCCAGTAGTCCAAATCCCGCCAGGGAGGTTAGGACCGGGGAGCTGTTTTTT
CASSPNPAREVRTGELFF
>once|14|NA|TRBV25-1|TRBJ1-5
TGTGCCAGCAGTGCCAGGGGAGGCAATCAGCCCCAGCATTTT
CASSARGGNQPQHF
>NA|12|NA|TRBV18|TRBJ2-7
TGTGCCAGCTCCCCGAGCTCCTACGAGCAGTACTTC
CASSPSSYEQYF
>NA|14|TRBD1|TRBV7-9|TRBJ2-2
TGTGCCATCTGGGACAGGTCTAACACCGGGGAGCTGTTTTTT
CAIWDRSNTGELFF
>once|18|TRBD1|TRBV18|TRBJ2-3
TGTGCCAGCTCACCCTGGTGGACAGGGGGTTTTGTAACAGATACGCAGTATTTT
CASSPWWTGGFVTDTQYF
>once|15|NA|TRBV15|TRBJ1-6
TGTGCCACCAGCAGGGGAGACTCCTATAATTCACCCCTCCACTTT
CATSRGDSYNSPLHF
>NA|13|NA|TRBV30|TRBJ1-1
TGTGCCTGGAGTCCCCCCCCTTCGGGGTTTGCTTTCTTT
CAWSPPPSGFAFF
>NA|12|TRBD1|TRBV27|TRBJ1-2
TGTGCCAGCAGAGCAGGGGGCGGTGGCTACACCTTC
CASRAGGGGYTF
>NA|20|TRBD1|TRBV23-1|TRBJ2-1
TGCGCCAGCAGTCATAAGGGGGCGATGTTGGATCCGGCCTCCTACAATGAGCAGTTCTTC
CASSHKGAMLDPASYNEQFF
>NA|16|NA|TRBV28|TRBJ2-7
TGTGCCAGCAGTCGCCCACGACAGGACAGCTCCTACGAGCAGTACTTC
CASSRPRQDSSYEQYF
>NA|12|NA|TRBV10-3|TRBJ2-7
TGTGCCATCAGTGAGAACGGCTACGAGCAGTACTTC
CAISENGYEQYF
>once|13|NA|TRBV28|TRBJ2-5
TGTGCCAGCATGAGGGGCAGGGGAGAGACCCAGTACTTC
CASMRGRGETQYF
>NA|15|TRBD1|TRBV6-6|TRBJ1-5
TGTGCCAGCAGTTATGGGACAGGGGTAAATCAGCCCCAGCATTTT
CASSYGTGVNQPQHF
>NA|16|NA|TRBV5-1|TRBJ2-4
TGCGCCAGCAGCCCCGGACAGAGAGGAGCCAAAAACATTCAGTACTTC
CASSPGQRGAKNIQYF
>few|11|NA|TRBV9|TRBJ1-1
TGTGCCAGCAGCCCTCTCACTGAAGCTTTCTTT
CASSPLTEAFF
>NA|14|NA|TRBV18|TRBJ1-2
TGTGCCAGCTCACCCCTTGGGAGGCTCGGTGGCTACACCTTC
CASSPLGRLGGYTF
>few|15|NA|TRBV2|TRBJ1-1
TGTGCCAGCAGTGAAGCGCAAGGGGTCCGCACTGAAGCTTTCTTT
CASSEAQGVRTEAFF
>NA|16|NA|TRBV10-3|TRBJ1-2
TGTGCCATCAGTGAGTCGCGACATGAGGGCGTGGAGGGCTACACCTTC
CAISESRHEGVEGYTF
>once|17|NA|TRBV5-4|TRBJ1-5
TGTGCCAGCAGCTTTCTGGGGCCGGGTTATAGCAATCAGCCCCAGCATTTT
CASSFLGPGYSNQPQHF
>NA|14|NA|TRBV6-5|TRBJ2-2
TGTGCCAGCAGTAGGTCGGGGGACACCGGGGAGCTGTTTTTT
CASSRSGDTGELFF
>NA|17|TRBD2|TRBV18|TRBJ2-3
TGTGCCAGCTCACCAGCCGGGAGCGGGAGGTTCACAGATACGCAGTATTTT
CASSPAGSGRFTDTQYF
>NA|15|NA|TRBV5-8|TRBJ2-6
TGTGCCAGCAGCTCACAGGGAGCTGGGGCCAACGTCCTGACTTTC
CASSSQGAGANVLTF
>NA|17|TRBD2|TRBV27|TRBJ2-7
TGTGCCAGCAGTTTATTGTCTATGAGCGGGAGGAACTACGAGCAGTACTTC
CASSLLSMSGRNYEQYF
>NA|15|NA|TRBV6-5|TRBJ1-1
TGTGCCAGCAGCTACGGTGTGCGCATGAACACTGAAGCTTTCTTT
CASSYGVRMNTEAFF
>NA|15|TRBD1|TRBV2|TRBJ2-6
TGTGCCAGCAGTCTTCAGGGGGCTGGGGCCAACGTCCTGACTTTC
CASSLQGAGANVLTF
>NA|17|NA|TRBV4-1|TRBJ1-1
TGCGCCAGCAGCCAAGATTGGTCATCCAGGCAGAACACTGAAGCTTTCTTT
CASSQDWSSRQNTEAFF
>NA|14|TRBD1|TRBV5-4|TRBJ1-2
TGTGCCAGCAGCCTCGGACAGGGGAACTATGGCTACACCTTC
CASSLGQGNYGYTF
>NA|16|NA|TRBV18|TRBJ2-3
TGTGCCAGCTCACTGAGCTCGGGGGGCGGCGCAGATACGCAGTATTTT
CASSLSSGGGADTQYF
>NA|14|NA|TRBV19|TRBJ1-2
TGTGCCAGTAGTATAGGAGAGGGAATCCTTGGCTACACCTTC
CASSIGEGILGYTF
>few|15|NA|TRBV19|TRBJ2-7
TGTGCCAGTAGTATAGCCCGTGGAGGGCACTACGAGCAGTACTTC
CASSIARGGHYEQYF
>NA|15|NA|TRBV9|TRBJ1-3
TGTGCCAGCAGCGGGGGACATACCTCTGGAAACACCATATATTTT
CASSGGHTSGNTIYF
>NA|17|TRBD2|TRBV5-1|TRBJ2-5
TGCGCCAGCAGCTTGGCCACCGGGCGGGGGGGCCGTGAGACCCAGTACTTC
CASSLATGRGGRETQYF
>NA|16|NA|TRBV4-1|TRBJ2-1
TGCGCCAGCAGCCAAGGACTCCTCTTTTATTACAATGAGCAGTTCTTC
CASSQGLLFYYNEQFF
>NA|19|TRBD2|TRBV5-1|TRBJ2-5
TGCGCCAGCAGCTGGGGACTAGCGGGAGGGAAACGGGGCCAAGAGACCCAGTACTTC
CASSWGLAGGKRGQETQYF
>NA|14|NA|TRBV2|TRBJ2-1
TGTGCCAGCAGTCGACTTCCAAACTACAATGAGCAGTTCTTC
CASSRLPNYNEQFF
>few|11|NA|TRBV5-1|TRBJ2-7
TGCGCCAGCAGCTCAGACTACGAGCAGTACTTC
CASSSDYEQYF
>NA|11|NA|TRBV29-1|TRBJ1-1
TGCAGCGTTGTACGGTACACTGAAGCTTTCTTT
CSVVRYTEAFF